The TCR beta chain under discussion was sequenced for a study of OX40 agonist ivuxolimab in advanced cancers. On the study more broadly: Ivuxolimab is a fully human IgG2 antibody that activates OX40 (CD134). Notes on the study in general: Low normalized clonal expansion also occurred in some nonresponding patients. Antigen specificity remained undetermined for the expanded peripheral T cells.

The repertoire was sequenced with immunoSEQ multiplex PCR; TCRdb's copy has only in-frame clones and lacks some. The table records 30,000 to 45,000 clones, 80% to 90% of them present only once. Trimming took 4 bases from V and 5 from J, leaving 12 bases between them. The germline V gene has CDR1 SGHDT and CDR2 YYEEEE. The CDR3 has 13 residues. On this clone: Its target is not known.

The chain recombines TRBV5-6 with TRBJ1-1; a weak D match, TRBD1 (5 bases). The TCR was taken from an adult with an advanced solid tumor such as melanoma, head and neck, liver or kidney cancer. The sample consisted of CD4+ or CD8+ T cells sorted from blood, taken in a trial of the OX40 agonist ivuxolimab. This CDR3 is CASSQRQWTEAFF. For the CDR3, the DNA is TGTGCCAGCAGCCAGAGACAGTGGACTGAAGCTTTCTTT.